This T cell receptor beta chain was sequenced in a study of Tregs in tolerant kidney transplant recipients. Germline V gene data show CDR1 as SGHTA and CDR2 as FQGTGA. The CDR3 is 18 amino acids. After removal of 4 bases from V and 8 bases from J, the junction contained 11 bases not matched to a gene. Of note for this clone: Antigen: not known. With the read ending 3 residues before the CDR3 end, the germline J gene is used to fill in that end.

Study-level results: In tolerant patients, donor-specific Tregs outgrew total Tregs, suggesting antigen-driven expansion.

Unstimulated Tregs (CD4+CD25+CD127-) and CD4+CD25- non-Tregs were sorted from PBMCs. Method: immunoSEQ multiplex PCR; TCRdb's copy keeps in-frame clones and lacks some. This sample's clone table lists 45,000 to 55,000 clones. The chain links TRBV7-3 to TRBJ2-1, with TRBD2 matching 16 bases. Here the sequenced sample was CD4+ T cells from blood, taken before the transplant. The source of this sequence is a human donor who received a combined kidney and bone marrow transplant. The CDR3 here is CASSSPGTSGRASDEQFF. The CDR3 DNA, read in part, is TGTGCCAGCAGCTCGCCCGGGACTAGCGGGAGGGCCTCGGATGAG.